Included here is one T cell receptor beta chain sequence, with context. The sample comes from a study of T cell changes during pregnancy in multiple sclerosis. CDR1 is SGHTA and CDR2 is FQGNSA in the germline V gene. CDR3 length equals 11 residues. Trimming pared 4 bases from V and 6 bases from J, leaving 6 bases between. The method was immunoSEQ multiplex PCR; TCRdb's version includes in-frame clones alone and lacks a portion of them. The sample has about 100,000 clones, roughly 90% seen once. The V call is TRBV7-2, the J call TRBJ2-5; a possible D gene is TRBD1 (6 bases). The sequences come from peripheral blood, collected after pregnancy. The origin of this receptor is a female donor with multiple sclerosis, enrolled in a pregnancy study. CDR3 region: CASSWGQTQYF. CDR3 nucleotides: TGTGCCAGCAGCTGGGGGCAGACCCAGTACTTC. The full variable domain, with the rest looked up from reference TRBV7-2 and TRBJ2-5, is GAGVSQSPSNKVTEKGKDVELRCDPISGHTALYWYRQSLGQGLEFLIYFQGNSAPDKSGLPSDRFSAERTGGSVSTLTIQRTQQEDSAVYLCASSWGQTQYFGPGTRLLVL.